The following is a T cell receptor beta chain sequence with its context. The antigen remains undetermined. Unique molecular identifiers were built into the TCRbeta library. From the PCR reads, TCRdb called clonotypes with MiXCR, one entry per CDR3 protein. Of 700,000 or so distinct CDR3 sequences listed, 13% are singletons. The data originate from a study of T-cell reconstitution after alpha-beta-depleted transplantation in children. Study conclusions and caveats: The study traced high day-60 TCRbeta diversity in some patients to surviving recipient T cells and thymic progenitors. After one year, T-cell counts and TCRbeta diversity mostly came from new T cells. Approximately two months post-transplant, alpha-beta T cells reportedly originated from several hundred expanded graft clones.

The CDR3 covers 16 residues. Trimming at V came to 3 bases and at J to 5 bases, leaving 13 bases not matched to a gene. Germline-derived CDR1 and CDR2 are SGHRS and YFSETQ. The chain has TRBV5-1 and TRBJ2-7; 8 bases map to TRBD2. This specimen consisted of PBMCs, obtained before TCRalphabeta/CD19-depleted stem cell transplant. The sequence was collected from a girl between 2 and 10 years old with congenital amegakaryocytic thrombocytopenia, due to receive a stem cell transplant. CDR3 DNA: TGCGCCAGCAGCTCCGGCCTAGCGGGCAGGATCGACGAGCAGTACTTC. It encodes CASSSGLAGRIDEQYF.